These 22 T cell receptor beta chains were sequenced from one sample in a study of glioma-infiltrating T cells after dendritic cell vaccination. This table comes from immunoSEQ multiplex PCR, and its TCRdb copy is limited to in-frame clones, with some not included. The table shows approximately 100,000 clones, with 81% occurring only once. The sequencing here drew on blood, taken before dendritic cell vaccination. Every receptor here comes from a human donor with glioblastoma.

The V gene is TRBV9, the J gene TRBJ2-2, with a possible D match to TRBD1 (6 bases). The CDR3 covers 14 residues. V dropped 3 bases and J dropped 2 bases, with 8 bases sitting between them. From germline, CDR1 is SGDLS and CDR2 YYNGEE. The CDR3 region is CASSGTVNTGELFF. CDR3 in DNA: TGTGCCAGCAGCGGGACAGTTAACACCGGGGAGCTGTTTTTT. Based on the CDR3 plus reference TRBV9 and TRBJ2-2, the full variable domain is DSGVTQTPKHLITATGQRVTLRCSPRSGDLSVYWYQQSLDQGLQFLIQYYNGEERAKGNILERFSAQQFPDLHSELNLSSLELGDSALYFCASSGTVNTGELFFGEGSRLTVL.

The chain is built from TRBV7-2 and TRBJ2-5; D is perhaps TRBD2 (6 bases). Trimming removed 7 bases at V and 1 base at J, with 13 bases between. The CDR3 is 14 amino acids. Germline V gene data show CDR1 as SGHTA and CDR2 as FQGNSA. The CDR3 loop reads CASNPETSQETQYF. The CDR3 DNA reads as TGTGCCAGCAACCCTGAGACTAGCCAAGAGACCCAGTACTTC. The whole variable domain, filled in from reference TRBV7-2 and TRBJ2-5, reads GAGVSQSPSNKVTEKGKDVELRCDPISGHTALYWYRQSLGQGLEFLIYFQGNSAPDKSGLPSDRFSAERTGGSVSTLTIQRTQQEDSAVYLCASNPETSQETQYFGPGTRLLVL.

This chain uses TRBV7-9 with TRBJ2-7; maybe TRBD2 (6 bases). The CDR3 totals 14 residues. V lost 0 bases and J lost 7, with 13 bases in between. The germline gives CDR1 SEHNR, CDR2 FQNEAQ (reference sequence). CDR3 nucleotide sequence: TGTGCCAGCAGCTTAGCTGCCGGCCGGGAGGAGCAGTACTTC. It codes for CASSLAAGREEQYF.

The J gene is TRBJ2-1, the V gene TRBV5-4, with 7 positions matching TRBD1. V was pared by 0 bases and J by 4 bases, with 4 bases of the junction left unmatched. Germline CDR1 and CDR2: SGHNT and YYREEE (reference sequence). This CDR3 is built from 15 residues. The CDR3 loop reads CASSLGGQTYNEQFF. For the CDR3, the DNA is TGTGCCAGCAGCTTGGGGGGACAGACTTACAATGAGCAGTTCTTC.

CDR3 protein: CASSPSDTLYEQYF. CDR3 coding DNA: TGTGCCAGCTCACCAAGTGACACCCTCTACGAGCAGTACTTC. The genes are TRBV18 and TRBJ2-7; D unclear. V was trimmed by 2 bases and J by 3 bases, leaving 11 bases between them. Germline loops: CDR1 KGHSH, CDR2 LQKENI. The CDR3 runs to 14 residues.

V usage is TRBV5-1 and J usage is TRBJ1-1; TRBD1 aligns across 8 bases. CDR1 and CDR2 from the germline V gene are SGHRS and YFSETQ. The CDR3 covers 14 residues. V was clipped by 4 bases and J by 4 bases; unmatched bases: 6. The CDR3 here is CASSAGTGLTEAFF. DNA for the CDR3: TGCGCCAGCAGCGCTGGGACAGGTCTCACTGAAGCTTTCTTT. The entire variable domain, with the rest obtained from reference TRBV5-1 and TRBJ1-1, is as follows: KAGVTQTPRYLIKTRGQQVTLSCSPISGHRSVSWYQQTPGQGLQFLFEYFSETQRNKGNFPGRFSGRQFSNSRSEMNVSTLELGDSALYLCASSAGTGLTEAFFGQGTRLTVV.

This rearrangement joins TRBV6-4 to TRBJ2-3; possibly TRBD2 for D (5 bases). The CDR3 is made up of 13 amino acids. Trimming took off 6 bases at V and 4 bases at J, with 11 bases between the two ends. Germline CDR1 is MRHNA and CDR2 is SNTAGT. In DNA form, the CDR3 reads TGTGCCAGCAGCGGCGCGAGGGCAGATACGCAGTATTTT. It encodes CASSGARADTQYF.

The chain employs TRBV6-6 and TRBJ2-7; TRBD1 matches 9 bases. CDR1 and CDR2 (germline): MNHNY, SVGAGI (reference sequence). V lost 10 bases to trimming and J lost 3 bases; unmatched junction nucleotides: 13. The CDR3 consists of 15 residues. Here the CDR3 DNA reads TGTGCCACAAAAAGGCGGGACAGGGTTCGCTACGAGCAGTACTTC. Encoded protein: CATKRRDRVRYEQYF.

The chain carries TRBV5-4 and TRBJ2-5; D is perhaps TRBD1 (6 bases). The V end lost 4 bases, the J end lost 4 bases, and 17 bases lay between the germline ends. Germline-derived CDR1 and CDR2 are SGHNT and YYREEE (reference sequence). The CDR3 has 15 residues. The CDR3 loop reads CASSTKVRDTETQYF. CDR3 DNA sequence: TGTGCCAGCAGCACCAAGGTCCGGGACACAGAGACCCAGTACTTC.

V is TRBV6-1 and J is TRBJ2-1; TRBD1 matches 8 bases. CDR3 length: 18 amino acids. The V gene end was trimmed by 4 bases and the J gene end by 0 bases; junction bases not matched to a gene: 11. Germline lookup yields CDR1 MNHNS and CDR2 SASEGT. The CDR3 here is CASSGLIRTGSSYNEQFF. As DNA, the CDR3 is TGTGCCAGCAGTGGCCTGATCAGGACAGGGAGCTCCTACAATGAGCAGTTCTTC.

The chain links TRBV5-1 to TRBJ2-2; unclear D gene. Trimming took off 2 bases at V and 3 bases at J, with 5 bases between the two ends. Germline CDR1 reads SGHRS; CDR2 reads YFSETQ. The CDR3 consists of 13 residues. CDR3 loop: CASSFRDTGELFF. CDR3 DNA sequence: TGCGCCAGCAGCTTTAGAGACACCGGGGAGCTGTTTTTT.

The genes are TRBV5-4 and TRBJ2-7, with D perhaps matching TRBD1 (5 bases). Trimming stripped 6 bases from V and 0 bases from J, with 13 bases between. The CDR3 is 14 residues long. Germline V gene sequence: CDR1 SGHNT, CDR2 YYREEE (reference sequence). DNA for the CDR3: TGTGCCAGCACCCCGACAGCGAGCTCCTACGAGCAGTACTTC. Amino acid sequence: CASTPTASSYEQYF.

The rearrangement uses TRBV7-2 and TRBJ2-5; D unclear. CDR3 size: 12 residues. V shed 6 bases and J shed 4 bases, with 9 bases lying between them. Germline V gene sequence: CDR1 SGHTA, CDR2 FQGNSA. The CDR3 sequence: CASSPSAETQYF. The CDR3, as DNA: TGTGCCAGCAGTCCAAGCGCAGAGACCCAGTACTTC.

The chain uses TRBV19 and TRBJ1-2; the match to TRBD1 covers 8 bases. Losses at the gene ends were 6 bases for V and 7 bases for J; bases not matched to a gene: 7. Germline V gives CDR1 LNHDA, CDR2 SQIVND (reference sequence). The CDR3 covers 13 residues. CDR3 in amino acids: CASSGQGRGGYTF. The CDR3 nucleotides are TGTGCCAGTAGCGGACAGGGTAGAGGTGGCTACACCTTC. Based on the CDR3 plus reference TRBV19 and TRBJ1-2, the full variable domain is DGGITQSPKYLFRKEGQNVTLSCEQNLNHDAMYWYRQDPGQGLRLIYYSQIVNDFQKGDIAEGYSVSREKKESFPLTVTSAQKNPTAFYLCASSGQGRGGYTFGSGTRLTVV.

The chain combines TRBV27 with TRBJ2-2; 7 nucleotides line up with TRBD1. There are 16 residues in the CDR3. With V trimmed by 6 bases and J by 10 bases, 17 bases remained unmatched. The germline V gene has CDR1 MNHEY and CDR2 SMNVEV (reference sequence). The CDR3 DNA is TGTGCCAGCAGCCGGACCATTGTTCAGACAGGGCCGGAGCTGTTTTTT. This sequence encodes CASSRTIVQTGPELFF.

V gene TRBV19 combines with J gene TRBJ2-7, with 10 bases identical to TRBD2. There are 13 residues in the CDR3. Germline-derived CDR1 and CDR2 are LNHDA and SQIVND (reference sequence). V dropped 5 bases and J dropped 9; count of bases not matched to a gene: 7. In nucleotides, the CDR3 is TGTGCCAGTAGTCCAGAGCGGGGGGGAACGCAGTACTTC. Encoded protein: CASSPERGGTQYF.

This chain uses TRBV5-8 with TRBJ2-7; unclear D gene. With 4 bases removed from V and 2 bases from J, the gap between germline ends came to 7 bases. The V gene's germline CDR1 is SGHTS and CDR2 YDEGEE. The CDR3 sequence is 12 residues long. Written as DNA, the CDR3 is TGTGCCAGCAGCCCCGGAGCCTACGAGCAGTACTTC. Encoded protein: CASSPGAYEQYF.

The table lists this clone with a few counts. The chain has TRBV21-1 and TRBJ2-7; the D segment call TRBD2 is taken from the table without a DNA check. TRBV21-1 is a pseudogene locus. The CDR3 contains 22 residues. The CDR3 region has the DNA TGTGCCAGCAGCAAAGCTATATTTATGGGACTAGCGGGGGGCGGCCGAGCCTACGAGCAGTACTTC. Amino acids: CASSKAIFMGLAGGGRAYEQYF.

The chain joins TRBV4-1 to TRBJ1-5; tentatively, D is TRBD1 (6 bases). Between the trimmed V and J ends, which lost 0 bases and 3 bases, there was a span of 15 bases. The CDR3 is made up of 17 amino acids. Per the germline V gene, CDR1 is MGHRA and CDR2 is YSYEKL. The CDR3: CASSQEESGQSNQPQHF. The CDR3 region has the DNA TGCGCCAGCAGCCAAGAAGAGTCGGGACAATCCAATCAGCCCCAGCATTTT.

The genes are TRBV5-5 and TRBJ1-3; D is possibly TRBD1 (6 bases). This CDR3 spans 16 amino acids. Germline-derived CDR1 and CDR2 are SGHKS and YYEKEE (reference sequence). Trimming left V 0 bases short and J 4 bases short, with 14 bases between. The CDR3 loop reads CASSLGGGQKGNTIYF. As DNA, the CDR3 is TGTGCCAGCAGCTTGGGTGGGGGCCAAAAGGGAAACACCATATATTTT.

The chain is built from TRBV4-1 and TRBJ2-5; 7 positions match TRBD2. The CDR3 is 15 residues long. V trimming: 1 base; J trimming: 3 bases; junction bases outside the gene matches: 5. The germline V gene encodes CDR1 MGHRA and CDR2 YSYEKL. The CDR3 loop is CASSQGGGSKETQYF. The CDR3 nucleotides are TGCGCCAGCAGCCAAGGTGGCGGGAGCAAAGAGACCCAGTACTTC.

The chain is built from TRBV19 and TRBJ1-1; D is unresolved. Deletions cut 0 bases from V and 11 bases from J, with 13 bases between. Germline V gene lookup returns CDR1 LNHDA and CDR2 SQIVND (reference sequence). This CDR3 is 13 amino acids long. The CDR3 sequence is CASSIDLEGFAFF. CDR3 in DNA: TGTGCCAGTAGTATAGATCTAGAGGGTTTTGCTTTCTTT.